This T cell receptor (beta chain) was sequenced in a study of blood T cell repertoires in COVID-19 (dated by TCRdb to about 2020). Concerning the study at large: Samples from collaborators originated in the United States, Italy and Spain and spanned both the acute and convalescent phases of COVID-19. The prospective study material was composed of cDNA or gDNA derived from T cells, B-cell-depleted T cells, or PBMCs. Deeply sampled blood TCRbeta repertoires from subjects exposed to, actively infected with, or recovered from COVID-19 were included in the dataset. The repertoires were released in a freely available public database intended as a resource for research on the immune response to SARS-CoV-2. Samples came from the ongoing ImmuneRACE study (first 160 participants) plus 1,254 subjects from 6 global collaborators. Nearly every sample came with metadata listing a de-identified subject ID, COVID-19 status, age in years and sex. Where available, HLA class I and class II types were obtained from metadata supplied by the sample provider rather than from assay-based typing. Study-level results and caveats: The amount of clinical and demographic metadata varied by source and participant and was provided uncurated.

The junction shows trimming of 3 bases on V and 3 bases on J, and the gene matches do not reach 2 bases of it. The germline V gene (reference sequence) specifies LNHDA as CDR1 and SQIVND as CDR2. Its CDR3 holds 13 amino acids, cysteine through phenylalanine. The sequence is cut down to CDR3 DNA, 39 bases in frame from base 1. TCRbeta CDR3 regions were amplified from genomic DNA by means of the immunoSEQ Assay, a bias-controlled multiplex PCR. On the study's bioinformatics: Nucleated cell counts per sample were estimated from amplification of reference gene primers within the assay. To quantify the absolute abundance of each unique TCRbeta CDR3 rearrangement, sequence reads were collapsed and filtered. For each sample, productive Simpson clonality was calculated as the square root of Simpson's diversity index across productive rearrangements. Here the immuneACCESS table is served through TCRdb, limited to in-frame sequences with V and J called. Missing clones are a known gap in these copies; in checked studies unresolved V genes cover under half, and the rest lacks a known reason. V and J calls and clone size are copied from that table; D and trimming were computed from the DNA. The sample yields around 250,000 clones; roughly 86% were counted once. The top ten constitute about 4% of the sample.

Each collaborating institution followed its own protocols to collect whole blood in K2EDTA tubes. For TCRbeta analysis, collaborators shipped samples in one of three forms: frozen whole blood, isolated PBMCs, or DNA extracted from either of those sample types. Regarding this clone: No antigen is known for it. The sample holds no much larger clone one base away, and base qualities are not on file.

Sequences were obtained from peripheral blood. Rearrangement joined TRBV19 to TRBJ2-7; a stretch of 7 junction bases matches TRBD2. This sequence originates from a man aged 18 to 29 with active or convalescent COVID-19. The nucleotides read TGTGCCAGTAGTATCAGGGAGGGCTACGAGCAGTACTTC. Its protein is CASSIREGYEQYF.